This TCR beta chain was captured in a study of blood T cell repertoires in COVID-19. Study overall: The samples span acute and convalescent COVID-19 from the United States, Italy and Spain. From T cells, B-cell-depleted T cells, or PBMCs came the material, which was cDNA or gDNA.

As handled by the study authors: Counts of nucleated cells, estimated from reference gene primer amplification, were obtained. Assay used: immunoSEQ multiplex PCR; TCRdb lists only in-frame clones, some missing. The V and J calls and clone size come from that table; D and trimming were worked out from the DNA. The sample lists about 240,000 clones, 82% occurring once. CDR1 SGHRS and CDR2 YFSETQ come from the germline V gene. The CDR3 loop spans 15 amino acids. Germline trimming cut 5 bases from V and 2 bases from J; bases unmatched to any gene: 8. The chain carries TRBV5-1 and TRBJ2-7; 9 bases are shared with TRBD2. The specimen sequenced was peripheral blood. This clonotype originated in a woman aged 60-70 years with active or convalescent COVID-19. This CDR3 reads CASSRDASGAYEQYF. CDR3 bases: TGCGCCAGCAGTCGGGATGCTAGCGGGGCCTACGAGCAGTACTTC.